This record covers a single T cell receptor (beta chain). This sample is drawn from a study of cytomegalovirus exposure and HLA in healthy donors. Study-level background: Across a few hundred genotyped donors, 81% landed in the Caucasian-associated ancestry cluster.

Unmatched junction bases numbered 10, after V lost 6 bases and J lost 0 bases. Germline V CDR1 and CDR2: MNHNY, SVGAGI (reference sequence). The CDR3 runs to 16 residues. With 60 Vbeta and 13 Jbeta primers, the PCR was carried out. Assay used: immunoSEQ multiplex PCR; TCRdb lists only in-frame clones, some missing. The table has some 100,000 clones, 65% to 90% seen once; the top ten hold around 2.2%. The TCR sequence derives from a woman younger than 45 in good health and CMV-seronegative. The specimen sequenced was PBMCs. This chain connects TRBV6-6 to TRBJ1-1; TRBD1 matches 7 bases. For the CDR3, the DNA is TGTGCCAGCAGCCAAACCGGGACAGCCATGAACACTGAAGCTTTCTTT. This translates into CASSQTGTAMNTEAFF.